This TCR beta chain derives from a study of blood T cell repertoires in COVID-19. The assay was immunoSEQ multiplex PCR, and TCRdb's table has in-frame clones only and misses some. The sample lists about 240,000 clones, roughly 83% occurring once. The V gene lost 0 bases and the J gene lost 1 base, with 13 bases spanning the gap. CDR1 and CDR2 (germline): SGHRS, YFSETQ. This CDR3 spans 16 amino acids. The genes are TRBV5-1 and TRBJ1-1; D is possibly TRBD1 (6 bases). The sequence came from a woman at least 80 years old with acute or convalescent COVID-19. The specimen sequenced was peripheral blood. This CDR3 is CASSLEGVMKNTEAFF. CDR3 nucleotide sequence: TGCGCCAGCAGCTTGGAGGGGGTTATGAAGAACACTGAAGCTTTCTTT. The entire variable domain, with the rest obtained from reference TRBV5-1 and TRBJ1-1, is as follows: KAGVTQTPRYLIKTRGQQVTLSCSPISGHRSVSWYQQTPGQGLQFLFEYFSETQRNKGNFPGRFSGRQFSNSRSEMNVSTLELGDSALYLCASSLEGVMKNTEAFFGQGTRLTVV.